These T cell receptor beta chains were read from a single sample in a study of quantifying T cell responses using KT2 cells. One entry per CDR3 protein, called by TCRdb with MiXCR from the UMI-ligation and nested PCR reads. The sample holds 25,000 to 35,000 distinct CDR3 sequences, over 9% seen once. Sequenced material: PBMCs spiked with cells of the T cell clone KT2. Every receptor here comes from a human donor. The CDR3 runs from the conserved cysteine through the conserved F or W. The D gene is left open where the match is weak. Size is omitted from some rows. Given values are once, few, many or a class for expanded clones.

clone size: many
J gene: TRBJ2-3
V gene: TRBV6-6
D gene: -
CDR3 protein: CASSLILGDTQYF
CDR3 DNA: TGTGCCAGCAGCCTTATACTAGGGGATACGCAGTATTTT

clone size: few
J gene: TRBJ1-2
V gene: TRBV20-1
D gene: TRBD1
CDR3 protein: CKLQGNYGYTF
CDR3 DNA: TGCAAACTACAGGGGAACTATGGCTACACCTTC

clone size: -
J gene: TRBJ2-1
V gene: TRBV27
D gene: -
CDR3 protein: CASSLNLGDPRDEQFF
CDR3 DNA: TGTGCCAGCAGTTTGAATTTGGGTGATCCCCGCGATGAGCAGTTCTTC

clone size: -
J gene: TRBJ2-1
V gene: TRBV6-4
D gene: -
CDR3 protein: CASKIDVASYNEQFF
CDR3 DNA: TGTGCCAGCAAGATCGACGTAGCCTCCTACAATGAGCAGTTCTTC

clone size: -
J gene: TRBJ2-1
V gene: TRBV27
D gene: TRBD2
CDR3 protein: CASSRTSGYGESKQFF
CDR3 DNA: TGTGCCAGCAGTCGGACTAGCGGGTATGGAGAAAGTAAGCAGTTCTTC

clone size: many
J gene: TRBJ1-2
V gene: TRBV29-1
D gene: -
CDR3 protein: CSVESLDRGYTF
CDR3 DNA: TGCAGCGTTGAATCTCTGGATCGCGGCTACACCTTC

clone size: -
J gene: TRBJ2-1
V gene: TRBV7-2
D gene: -
CDR3 protein: CASSLESGSSYNEQFF
CDR3 DNA: TGTGCCAGCAGCTTAGAGTCGGGTAGCTCCTACAATGAGCAGTTCTTC

clone size: many
J gene: TRBJ2-7
V gene: TRBV3-1
D gene: TRBD2
CDR3 protein: CASSQALAGEGHEQYF
CDR3 DNA: TGTGCCAGCAGCCAAGCCCTAGCGGGAGAAGGCCACGAGCAGTACTTC

clone size: many
J gene: TRBJ2-7
V gene: TRBV3-1
D gene: -
CDR3 protein: CASSQGYEQYF
CDR3 DNA: TGTGCCAGCAGCCAAGGATACGAGCAGTACTTC

clone size: -
J gene: TRBJ1-3
V gene: TRBV12-3/TRBV12-4
D gene: TRBD1
CDR3 protein: CASSDRGRTGNTIYF
CDR3 DNA: TGTGCCAGCAGCGACAGGGGCCGAACTGGAAACACCATATATTTT

clone size: -
J gene: TRBJ2-1
V gene: TRBV3-1
D gene: -
CDR3 protein: CASSQLPGPYNEQFF
CDR3 DNA: TGTGCCAGCAGCCAATTGCCAGGGCCCTACAATGAGCAGTTCTTC

clone size: many
J gene: TRBJ1-1
V gene: TRBV29-1
D gene: -
CDR3 protein: CSVEDLRRGGAFF
CDR3 DNA: TGCAGCGTTGAAGATCTCCGGAGGGGCGGAGCTTTCTTT

clone size: few
J gene: TRBJ2-1
V gene: TRBV5-6
D gene: TRBD2
CDR3 protein: CASSFVLAGFISFEQFF
CDR3 DNA: TGTGCCAGCAGCTTCGTCCTAGCGGGATTTATTTCGTTTGAGCAGTTCTTC

clone size: once
J gene: TRBJ2-5
V gene: TRBV7-9
D gene: -
CDR3 protein: CASSATWGQETQYF
CDR3 DNA: TGTGCCAGCAGCGCTACTTGGGGGCAAGAGACCCAGTACTTC

clone size: few
J gene: TRBJ2-3
V gene: TRBV12-3/TRBV12-4
D gene: -
CDR3 protein: CASSPSDLHDTQYF
CDR3 DNA: TGTGCCAGCAGTCCCTCGGACCTACACGATACGCAGTATTTT

clone size: few
J gene: TRBJ1-1
V gene: TRBV3-1
D gene: TRBD1
CDR3 protein: CASSPSTGTGGRVNTEAFF
CDR3 DNA: TGTGCCAGCAGCCCCTCGACCGGGACAGGGGGTCGGGTGAACACTGAAGCTTTCTTT

clone size: many
J gene: TRBJ2-4
V gene: TRBV5-1
D gene: TRBD2
CDR3 protein: CASSLGLAGDIQYF
CDR3 DNA: TGCGCCAGCAGCTTGGGTTTAGCGGGGGACATTCAGTACTTC

clone size: -
J gene: TRBJ2-7
V gene: TRBV7-9
D gene: -
CDR3 protein: CASSPRAIGVRHHYEQYF
CDR3 DNA: TGTGCCAGCAGCCCTAGGGCGATCGGGGTCAGACACCACTACGAGCAGTACTTC

clone size: few
J gene: TRBJ2-2
V gene: TRBV3-1
D gene: -
CDR3 protein: CASSHFSLSQNTGELFF
CDR3 DNA: TGTGCCAGCAGCCACTTTTCGTTGAGTCAGAACACCGGGGAGCTGTTTTTT

clone size: -
J gene: TRBJ2-5
V gene: TRBV7-2
D gene: TRBD1
CDR3 protein: CASSLGDRDQETQYF
CDR3 DNA: TGTGCCAGCAGCTTAGGAGACAGGGACCAAGAGACCCAGTACTTC

clone size: many
J gene: TRBJ1-1
V gene: TRBV20-1
D gene: -
CDR3 protein: CSARLPPNTEAFF
CDR3 DNA: TGCAGTGCTAGACTGCCACCGAACACTGAAGCTTTCTTT

clone size: -
J gene: TRBJ1-2
V gene: TRBV5-1
D gene: -
CDR3 protein: CASSLGPRQNLYGYTF
CDR3 DNA: TGCGCCAGCAGCTTGGGCCCCAGACAAAACCTCTATGGCTACACCTTC

clone size: few
J gene: TRBJ2-3
V gene: TRBV11-3
D gene: -
CDR3 protein: CASSPIGITDTQYF
CDR3 DNA: TGTGCCAGCAGCCCAATAGGGATCACAGATACGCAGTATTTT

clone size: few
J gene: TRBJ2-7
V gene: TRBV6-2/TRBV6-3
D gene: TRBD2
CDR3 protein: CASTQSGGAYEQYF
CDR3 DNA: TGTGCCAGCACCCAATCGGGGGGTGCCTACGAGCAGTACTTC

clone size: -
J gene: TRBJ2-7
V gene: TRBV6-2/TRBV6-3
D gene: TRBD2
CDR3 protein: CASSYGLAGSYEQYF
CDR3 DNA: TGTGCCAGCAGTTACGGTCTAGCGGGCTCCTACGAGCAGTACTTC

clone size: many
J gene: TRBJ2-7
V gene: TRBV4-2
D gene: -
CDR3 protein: CASSQAPESSYEQYF
CDR3 DNA: TGTGCCAGCAGCCAAGCCCCAGAGAGCTCCTACGAGCAGTACTTC

clone size: many
J gene: TRBJ2-1
V gene: TRBV21-1
D gene: -
CDR3 protein: CASSAHSEQFF
CDR3 DNA: TGTGCCAGCAGCGCTCATTCCGAGCAGTTCTTC

clone size: few
J gene: TRBJ2-7
V gene: TRBV7-2
D gene: -
CDR3 protein: CASSAQAGYEQYF
CDR3 DNA: TGTGCCAGCAGCGCCCAGGCGGGCTACGAGCAGTACTTC

clone size: many
J gene: TRBJ1-1
V gene: TRBV29-1
D gene: TRBD1
CDR3 protein: CSVEDRGRGAEAFF
CDR3 DNA: TGCAGCGTTGAAGATAGGGGGCGCGGGGCTGAAGCTTTCTTT

clone size: few
J gene: TRBJ1-3
V gene: TRBV3-1
D gene: -
CDR3 protein: CASSTDRYSGNTIYF
CDR3 DNA: TGTGCCAGCTCTACCGACAGGTACTCTGGAAACACCATATATTTT

clone size: -
J gene: TRBJ2-7
V gene: TRBV12-3/TRBV12-4
D gene: -
CDR3 protein: CASSFNRAGEQYF
CDR3 DNA: TGTGCCAGCAGTTTTAACAGGGCGGGGGAGCAGTACTTC